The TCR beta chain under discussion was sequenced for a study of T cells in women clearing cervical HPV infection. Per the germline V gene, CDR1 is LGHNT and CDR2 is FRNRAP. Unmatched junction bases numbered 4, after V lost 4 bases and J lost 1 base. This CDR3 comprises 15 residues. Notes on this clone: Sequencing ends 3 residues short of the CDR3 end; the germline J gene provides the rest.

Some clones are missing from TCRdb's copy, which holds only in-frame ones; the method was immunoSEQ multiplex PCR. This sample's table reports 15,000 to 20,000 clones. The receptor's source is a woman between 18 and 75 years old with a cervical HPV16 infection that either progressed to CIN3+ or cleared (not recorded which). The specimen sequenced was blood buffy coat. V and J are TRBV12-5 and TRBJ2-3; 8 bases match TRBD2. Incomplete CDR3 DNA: TGTGCTAGTGGTTGGGGCGGGGGGCGCACAGATACG. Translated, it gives CASGWGGGRTDT. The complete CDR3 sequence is CASGWGGGRTDTQYF. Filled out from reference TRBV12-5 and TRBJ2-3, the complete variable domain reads DARVTQTPRHKVTEMGQEVTMRCQPILGHNTVFWYRQTMMQGLELLAYFRNRAPLDDSGMPKDRFSAEMPDATLATLKIQPSEPRDSAVYFCASGWGGGRTDTQYFGPGTRLTVL.